The 6 T cell receptor beta chains below were found in one sample sequenced in a study of CD8 T cells in Susac syndrome. Random hexamers were used to reverse transcribe the RNA input (about 0.5 to 1 ug). MiXCR, run by TCRdb on the immunoSEQ multiplex PCR reads, gives a single entry per CDR3 protein. The sample lists some 200,000 distinct CDR3 sequences; around 96% were seen once. Sequencing used CD4+ T cells from PBMCs. All receptors come from a human donor with multiple sclerosis.

The chain recombines TRBV30 with TRBJ1-2, with 7 bases matching TRBD1. Losses at the gene ends were 3 bases for V and 9 bases for J; bases not matched to a gene: 7. This CDR3 contains 12 residues. Germline-derived CDR1 and CDR2 are GTSNPN and SVGIG (reference sequence). In DNA form, the CDR3 reads TGTGCCTGGAGCCCCAAGGACAGGAGCTACACCTTC. This sequence encodes CAWSPKDRSYTF.

The chain carries TRBV4-1 and TRBJ2-1; 10 bases are a match to TRBD2. The CDR3 totals 17 residues. CDR1 and CDR2 (germline): MGHRA, YSYEKL. V was pared by 1 base and J by 4 bases, with 7 bases of the junction left unmatched. This chain's CDR3 is CASSQAQRGGDYNEQFF. CDR3 coding DNA: TGCGCCAGCAGCCAAGCCCAGCGGGGGGGGGATTACAATGAGCAGTTCTTC.

The V gene is TRBV30, the J gene TRBJ1-2; D might be TRBD1 (5 bases). V lost 0 bases and J lost 7, with 12 bases in between. Germline V gives CDR1 GTSNPN, CDR2 SVGIG (reference sequence). The CDR3 sequence is 13 residues long. CDR3 in amino acids: CAWSVQEGSGYTF. CDR3 sequence (DNA): TGTGCCTGGAGTGTACAGGAAGGGAGTGGCTACACCTTC.

V is TRBV6-5 and J is TRBJ2-6; 7 bases map to TRBD1. Losses at the gene ends were 5 bases for V and 4 bases for J; bases not matched to a gene: 5. This CDR3 comprises 15 residues. Germline loops: CDR1 MNHEY, CDR2 SVGAGI. This CDR3 is CASSRTGEGANVLTF. The CDR3 DNA sequence: TGTGCCAGCAGTAGAACAGGGGAAGGGGCCAACGTCCTGACTTTC.

The V call is TRBV27, the J call TRBJ2-5; D could derive from TRBD1 or TRBD2 (5 bases each). V dropped 5 bases and J dropped 5 bases, with 21 bases sitting between them. The CDR3 has 16 amino acids. Looked up from germline, CDR1 is MNHEY and CDR2 is SMNVEV (reference sequence). CDR3 region: CASSGDGLFTRETQYF. The CDR3 DNA follows: TGTGCCAGCAGTGGGGACGGATTATTCACGCGGGAGACCCAGTACTTC.

This chain links TRBV2 with TRBJ2-5; the D is unclear. The CDR3 contains 13 residues. CDR1 SNHLY and CDR2 FYNNEI come from the germline V gene. V lost 3 bases and J 5 bases, leaving 10 bases between the germline ends. The CDR3 coding sequence is TGTGCCAGCAGTGAGGACCCTGGGGAGACCCAGTACTTC. Encoded protein: CASSEDPGETQYF.